This paragraph reports one TCR beta chain. Its specificity is not known. A second roughly 7 to 11 cycle PCR used barcoded and J-beta primers. MiXCR, run by TCRdb on the 5' RACE reads, gives a single entry per CDR3 protein. The table shows 1.5 million to 2 million distinct CDR3 sequences, with around half occurring only once. Germline loops: CDR1 SGHRS, CDR2 YFSETQ. The V gene end was trimmed by 4 bases and the J gene end by 6 bases; junction bases not matched to a gene: 7. The CDR3 is made up of 14 amino acids. This sample is part of a study of blood T cells in healthy people across ages. Study in general: Template switching recovered approximately one barcoded beta molecule for every two T cells. Findings of the study overall: Naive and antigen-experienced cells could not be conclusively compared, given unsorted PBMCs.

Caucasian individuals from Russia who were healthy and aged roughly 6 to 100 acted as donors. The source of this sequence is a woman in her forties in good health. This chain uses TRBV5-1 with TRBJ1-5; 7 bases line up with TRBD1. Sequencing input: blood. CDR3 region: CASSLGTEGQPQHF. The CDR3 DNA reads as TGCGCCAGCAGCCTCGGGACAGAAGGTCAGCCCCAGCATTTT.